Below are 20 T cell receptor beta chains sequenced from a single sample in a study of cytomegalovirus exposure and HLA in healthy donors. PCR amplification relied on 60 Vbeta primers (plus 13 Jbeta primers). Only in-frame clones appear in the TCRdb table, and some are missing; sequencing was by immunoSEQ multiplex PCR. Of more than 130,000 clones in the sample, 75% to 80% were seen once. Sequences were obtained from PBMCs. The receptors were sampled from a woman aged 45-65 years in good health and CMV-seronegative.

The chain couples TRBV2 to TRBJ2-2; TRBD2 matches at 7 bases. Germline CDR1 SNHLY, CDR2 FYNNEI. The length of the CDR3 is 16 residues. J lost 0 bases, V lost 7 bases, and 8 bases had no gene match. The CDR3 bases are TGTGCCAGCACCGTGGACGGGGGGTCGAACACCGGGGAGCTGTTTTTT. Its translation: CASTVDGGSNTGELFF.

CDR3: CASSPRGTSGGQSAQYF. The CDR3 DNA follows: TGTGCCAGCAGCCCCCGAGGGACTAGCGGGGGGCAGAGTGCGCAGTATTTT. The chain is built from TRBV7-6 and TRBJ2-3, with 15 bases lining up with TRBD2. There are 17 residues in the CDR3. Per the germline V gene, CDR1 is SGHVS and CDR2 is FNYEAQ. The V segment lost 5 bases and the J segment 10 bases; nucleotides outside the gene matches: 13. Supplemented by reference TRBV7-6 and TRBJ2-3, the full variable domain reads GAGVSQSPRYKVTKRGQDVALRCDPISGHVSLYWYRQALGQGPEFLTYFNYEAQQDKSGLPNDRFSAERPEGSISTLTIQRTEQRDSAMYRCASSPRGTSGGQSAQYFGPGTRLTVL.

The chain recombines TRBV2 with TRBJ1-1; 7 bases agree with TRBD1. The trim removed 4 bases at V and 0 bases at J, leaving 2 bases unmatched. From germline, CDR1 is SNHLY and CDR2 FYNNEI. CDR3 length: 14 amino acids. CDR3 region: CASSGGQMNTEAFF. The CDR3 nucleotides are TGTGCCAGCAGTGGGGGACAGATGAACACTGAAGCTTTCTTT.

This clone occurred once. The CDR3 DNA sequence: TGCGCCAGCAGCGGTCGGACAAGCTCCTATAATTCACCCCTCCACTTT. As protein: CASSGRTSSYNSPLHF. The genes are TRBV5-1 and TRBJ1-6; TRBD1 might be the D (5 bases). CDR1 is SGHRS and CDR2 is YFSETQ in the germline V gene. Trimming stripped 4 bases from V and 0 bases from J, with 11 bases between. CDR3 length: 16 amino acids.

The rearrangement links TRBV6-6 to TRBJ1-4; 11 bases agree with TRBD1. Unmatched junction bases numbered 3, after V lost 4 bases and J lost 8 bases. The CDR3 runs to 14 residues. Germline V gene lookup returns CDR1 MNHNY and CDR2 SVGAGI (reference sequence). As DNA, the CDR3 is TGTGCCAGCAGTTTGGACAGGGGGCGAGAAAAACTGTTTTTT. This codes for CASSLDRGREKLFF.

The chain links TRBV19 to TRBJ2-7; TRBD2 might be the D (6 bases). V dropped 7 bases and J dropped 5 bases, with 15 bases sitting between them. In germline, CDR1 is LNHDA, CDR2 SQIVND (reference sequence). CDR3 length: 13 residues. The CDR3: CASKGLAHNEQYF. DNA for the CDR3: TGTGCCAGTAAAGGGCTAGCGCATAACGAGCAGTACTTC.

This chain uses TRBV5-1 with TRBJ1-1; TRBD1 might be the D (5 bases). Germline loops: CDR1 SGHRS, CDR2 YFSETQ. Trimming cost V 2 bases and J 4 bases, with 18 bases left between them. This CDR3 has 16 amino acids. The CDR3 coding sequence is TGCGCCAGCAGCTTACTGTCCGGGACTTTGGGCACTGAAGCTTTCTTT. This sequence encodes CASSLLSGTLGTEAFF.

This clone occurred once. V gene TRBV29-1 combines with J gene TRBJ2-7; D ambiguous. V was trimmed by 7 bases and J by 0 bases, leaving 10 bases between them. CDR3 length: 12 amino acids. Germline lookup yields CDR1 SQVTM and CDR2 ANQGSEA. The CDR3 DNA reads TGCAGCGCGAAGGAGAGCTCCTACGAGCAGTACTTC. Amino acid sequence: CSAKESSYEQYF.

A single count supports this clone. The rearrangement uses TRBV18 and TRBJ1-2, with D perhaps TRBD1 (6 bases). V lost 0 bases, J lost 2 bases, and 13 bases lay in between. CDR3 length equals 16 residues. Germline loops: CDR1 KGHSH, CDR2 LQKENI. The CDR3 DNA follows: TGTGCCAGCTCACCACCAACGAGGACAGAGAACTATGGCTACACCTTC. Translated: CASSPPTRTENYGYTF.

This clone appeared a few times. The chain employs TRBV7-2 and TRBJ1-6, with 8 bases that match TRBD1. CDR3 size: 16 residues. Germline CDR1 reads SGHTA; CDR2 reads FQGNSA. V lost 5 bases to trimming and J lost 5 bases; unmatched junction nucleotides: 8. The CDR3 spells CASSPDRGANNSPLHF. CDR3 coding DNA: TGTGCCAGCAGCCCCGACAGGGGCGCGAATAATTCACCCCTCCACTTT.

In this sample, this clone turned up once. As DNA, the CDR3 is TGTGCCATCAGGCAGGGGACCAACACCGGGGAGCTGTTTTTT. Translation: CAIRQGTNTGELFF. The chain carries TRBV10-3 and TRBJ2-2; perhaps TRBD1 as D (6 bases). Trimming shortened V by 6 bases and J by 2 bases, and 10 bases separated the two germline ends. Germline CDR1 ENHRY, CDR2 SYGVKD. The length of the CDR3 is 14 residues.

The chain has TRBV4-2 and TRBJ2-5, with 10 bases aligning to TRBD2. This CDR3 has 15 amino acids. The ends lost 2 bases at V and 3 bases at J; junction bases unmatched: 3. The germline CDR1 and CDR2 sequences are LGHNA and YNFKEQ. In nucleotides, the CDR3 is TGTGCCAGCAGCCAAAAAAGCGGGGGGGAAGAGACCCAGTACTTC. It yields the protein CASSQKSGGEETQYF.

CDR3 DNA: TGCGCCAGCAGCCAAGGTCGAGGGCGGGGTCAGCCCCAGCATTTT. This codes for CASSQGRGRGQPQHF. The genes are TRBV4-3 and TRBJ1-5; the D is unclear. Germline CDR1 LGHNA, CDR2 YSLEER. Between the trimmed V and J ends, which lost 1 base and 6 bases, there was a span of 13 bases. This CDR3 region has 15 residues.

J is TRBJ2-3 and V is TRBV7-2; TRBD1 agrees at 7 bases. Looked up from germline, CDR1 is SGHTA and CDR2 is FQGNSA. With V trimmed by 2 bases and J by 6 bases, 8 bases remained unmatched. The CDR3 contains 15 residues. The CDR3 loop is CASSLFPRGMDTQYF. CDR3 bases: TGTGCCAGCAGCTTATTCCCCAGGGGGATGGATACGCAGTATTTT.

This chain uses TRBV14 with TRBJ1-1; no firm D call. CDR1 is SGHDN and CDR2 is FVKESK in the germline V gene. Trimming left V 4 bases short and J 3 bases short, with 18 bases between. The CDR3 length is 16 residues. The DNA for the CDR3 is TGTGCCAGCAGCCTCCTTACTGGTTTCCAGGACACTGAAGCTTTCTTT. Residues: CASSLLTGFQDTEAFF.

The chain couples TRBV7-2 to TRBJ1-2; the match to TRBD1 covers 8 bases. This CDR3 is built from 14 residues. The V gene end was trimmed by 1 base and the J gene end by 2 bases; junction bases not matched to a gene: 0. Germline values: CDR1 SGHTA, CDR2 FQGNSA. The CDR3 DNA reads TGTGCCAGCAGCTTAGGGACAGGGAACTATGGCTACACCTTC. Translated: CASSLGTGNYGYTF. The whole variable domain, filled in from reference TRBV7-2 and TRBJ1-2, reads GAGVSQSPSNKVTEKGKDVELRCDPISGHTALYWYRQSLGQGLEFLIYFQGNSAPDKSGLPSDRFSAERTGGSVSTLTIQRTQQEDSAVYLCASSLGTGNYGYTFGSGTRLTVV.

V and J are TRBV10-2 and TRBJ1-1, with D uncertain. This CDR3 is built from 14 residues. The V and J ends lost 5 bases and 6 bases respectively, with 16 bases between them. CDR1 is WSHSY and CDR2 is SAAADI in the germline V gene. The CDR3 reads CASSKEVPWAEAFF. The CDR3 bases are TGCGCCAGCAGTAAAGAGGTCCCCTGGGCTGAAGCTTTCTTT.

The DNA for the CDR3 is TGTGCCCCGGGGGGTAGTGACGGGGCCAACGTCCTGACTTTC. Protein sequence: CAPGGSDGANVLTF. J is TRBJ2-6 and V is TRBV5-4; 7 nucleotides agree with TRBD2. Trimming at V came to 10 bases and at J to 4 bases, leaving 8 bases not matched to a gene. The CDR3 covers 14 residues. Germline values: CDR1 SGHNT, CDR2 YYREEE (reference sequence).

This clone was recorded only once. This chain links TRBV28 with TRBJ2-2; 10 bases are shared with TRBD1. The V segment lost 2 bases and the J segment 7 bases; nucleotides outside the gene matches: 7. CDR1 and CDR2 from the germline V gene are MDHEN and SYDVKM. The CDR3 extends over 16 amino acids. The CDR3 sequence: CASSLRDRGISGELFF. CDR3 DNA sequence: TGTGCCAGCAGTTTAAGGGACAGGGGAATCAGCGGGGAGCTGTTTTTT.

This chain connects TRBV5-4 to TRBJ2-4; D perhaps matches TRBD2 (6 bases). The germline V and J ends were trimmed by 1 base and 8 bases, with 16 bases remaining between them. The CDR3 consists of 15 residues. Germline V gene sequence: CDR1 SGHNT, CDR2 YYREEE (reference sequence). This CDR3 is CASSLKDVGGDIQYF. For the CDR3, the DNA is TGTGCCAGCAGCTTGAAGGACGTCGGAGGGGACATTCAGTACTTC.